This T cell receptor (beta chain) was sequenced during a study of blood T cell repertoires in COVID-19. The overall study: Material from acute and convalescent COVID-19 was sourced from the United States, Italy and Spain. PBMCs, B-cell-depleted T cells, or T cells provided the cDNA or gDNA that made up the material.

Resolution of symptoms, clearance, or two negative PCRs was present in recovered Cohort 3 donors. Assay: immunoSEQ multiplex PCR; the TCRdb copy retains only in-frame clones and omits some. The sample lists around 300,000 clones, 80% to 90% occurring once. The clonotype originates from a man aged 30-40 years who had recovered from COVID-19. The sequencing sample was made of PBMCs or T cells enriched from blood (not recorded which).

Written as DNA, the CDR3 is TGTGCCAGCAGACCCACGGGACAGGGCTCCTACAATGAGCAGTTCTTC. Translating gives CASRPTGQGSYNEQFF. This chain links TRBV28 with TRBJ2-1, with 9 bases lining up with TRBD1. This CDR3 has 16 residues. Germline V gives CDR1 MDHEN, CDR2 SYDVKM. J lost 0 bases, V lost 6 bases, and 6 bases had no gene match.